These 8 T cell receptor beta chains were all obtained from the same sample, sequenced in a study of cytomegalovirus exposure and HLA in healthy donors. In the PCR, 60 Vbeta and 13 Jbeta primers were used. TCRdb's table, derived via immunoSEQ multiplex PCR, lists solely in-frame clones and lacks some. Here the sample spans about 160,000 clones, 60% to 80% being singletons. Sequencing input: PBMCs. The receptor source for this set is a man aged 18 to 29 in good health and CMV-seropositive.

The CDR3 region has the DNA TGCAGCGTTGGGGCCCTGGGAGATACGCAGTATTTT. Its translation is CSVGALGDTQYF. The chain links TRBV29-1 to TRBJ2-3; the D is unclear. This CDR3 spans 12 amino acids. Germline V gives CDR1 SQVTM, CDR2 ANQGSEA. Trimming took 4 bases from V and 5 from J, leaving 10 bases between them.

The chain has TRBV27 and TRBJ1-5; possible D gene TRBD1, 6 bases. Germline loops: CDR1 MNHEY, CDR2 SMNVEV (reference sequence). The V end was cut by 3 bases, the J end by 6 bases, with 9 bases between. The CDR3 loop spans 13 amino acids. CDR3 loop: CASSFTGSQPQHF. The CDR3, as DNA: TGTGCCAGCAGTTTTACAGGGAGTCAGCCCCAGCATTTT.

The rearrangement uses TRBV14 and TRBJ2-3; D perhaps matches TRBD2 (6 bases). Trimming left V 0 bases short and J 8 bases short, with 21 bases between. The germline V gene has CDR1 SGHDN and CDR2 FVKESK. The CDR3 runs to 17 residues. Here the CDR3 reads CASSQDLGLAQGGTQYF. CDR3 nucleotides: TGTGCCAGCAGCCAAGATCTCGGGCTGGCCCAGGGAGGTACGCAGTATTTT. The full variable domain, completed using reference TRBV14 and TRBJ2-3, is EAGVTQFPSHSVIEKGQTVTLRCDPISGHDNLYWYRRVMGKEIKFLLHFVKESKQDESGMPNNRFLAERTGGTYSTLKVQPAELEDSGVYFCASSQDLGLAQGGTQYFGPGTRLTVL.

The rearrangement joins TRBV19 to TRBJ1-1, with D possibly matching TRBD1 (6 bases). Trimming cost V 2 bases and J 6 bases, with 10 bases left between them. In germline, CDR1 is LNHDA, CDR2 SQIVND (reference sequence). This CDR3 has 13 amino acids. Here the CDR3 reads CASSIQGSPEAFF. In DNA, the CDR3 is TGTGCCAGTAGTATACAGGGGAGCCCTGAAGCTTTCTTT.

This clone was detected a few times. This rearrangement joins TRBV10-2 to TRBJ1-1; D perhaps matches TRBD1 (6 bases). This CDR3 region has 15 residues. V gave up 6 bases and J gave up 0 bases, with 14 bases separating them. Per the germline V gene, CDR1 is WSHSY and CDR2 is SAAADI. For the CDR3, the DNA is TGCGCCAGCAGGGTAGACAGGTATTTGAACACTGAAGCTTTCTTT. Protein: CASRVDRYLNTEAFF.

The rearrangement links TRBV5-1 to TRBJ2-5; 14 nucleotides match TRBD2. The junction had 14 bases not matched to a gene; V was cut back by 6 bases and J by 4 bases. This CDR3 is 18 amino acids long. Germline CDR1 and CDR2: SGHRS and YFSETQ. The CDR3 nucleotides are TGCGCCAGCACCATGGGGGGACTAGCGGGAGAGACTAGAGAGACCCAGTACTTC. Translation gives CASTMGGLAGETRETQYF.

The genes are TRBV11-3 and TRBJ1-5; D is unclear. Germline V gene sequence: CDR1 SGHNT, CDR2 YENEEA. Trimming removed 1 base from V and 3 bases from J, with 13 bases in between. There are 16 residues in the CDR3. The CDR3 DNA reads TGTGCCAGCAGCTTAGTTCCCGCTCTAATCAATCAGCCCCAGCATTTT. As protein: CASSLVPALINQPQHF.

V is TRBV6-5 and J is TRBJ2-2, with TRBD2 identical over 7 bases. The CDR3 extends over 14 amino acids. The germline gives CDR1 MNHEY, CDR2 SVGAGI. Unmatched junction bases numbered 8, after V lost 8 bases and J lost 5 bases. In DNA form, the CDR3 reads TGTGCCAGCCGGGTGGCGGGGGTTACCGGGGAGCTGTTTTTT. Amino acid sequence: CASRVAGVTGELFF.